The 10 T cell receptor beta chains listed next were all sequenced from one sample in a study of response to subunit inactivated influenza vaccine. TCRdb independently ran MiXCR on the RT-PCR reads; one entry per CDR3 protein. The sample shows approximately 680,000 distinct CDR3 sequences, around 16% of them seen only once. The sample consisted of PBMCs from blood, taken roughly 12 days after vaccination. These receptors were collected from a man over 45 who received an inactivated influenza vaccine.

The CDR3 DNA reads as TGTGCCAGCAGGGGCCTCCGACAGGGGTCCTACGAGCAGTACTTC. This codes for CASRGLRQGSYEQYF. This chain connects TRBV6-2 or TRBV6-3 to TRBJ2-7; 8 nucleotides line up with TRBD1. The CDR3 totals 15 residues. Germline V gene data show CDR1 as MNHEY and CDR2 as SVGEGT. The ends lost 6 bases at V and 1 base at J; junction bases unmatched: 8.

The chain carries TRBV6-1 and TRBJ2-1; TRBD2 matches at 8 bases. After removal of 7 bases from V and 5 bases from J, the junction contained 22 bases not matched to a gene. The germline CDR1 and CDR2 sequences are MNHNS and SASEGT. The CDR3 contains 19 residues. CDR3 coding DNA: TGTGCCAGCATAACCCGCGGGAGGAGAGTAATAATGGATGACAATGAGCAGTTCTTC. Translation: CASITRGRRVIMDDNEQFF.

The chain is built from TRBV12-3 or TRBV12-4 and TRBJ1-1; TRBD1 might be the D (5 bases). V lost 10 bases, J lost 0 bases, and 15 bases lay in between. The CDR3 runs 14 residues. Written as DNA, the CDR3 is TGTGCCACTACCTCGGGGGGTCTGAACACTGAAGCTTTCTTT. This translates into CATTSGGLNTEAFF.

This clonotype came up a few times. V gene TRBV4-2 combines with J gene TRBJ2-1; 8 bases are shared with TRBD2. The ends lost 5 bases at V and 4 bases at J; junction bases unmatched: 1. The CDR3 has 13 residues. Germline loops: CDR1 LGHNA, CDR2 YNFKEQ. CDR3 bases: TGTGCCAGCAGCGCTAGCGGGTACAATGAGCAGTTCTTC. Encoded protein: CASSASGYNEQFF.

In this sample, this clonotype turned up many times. V is TRBV24-1 and J is TRBJ2-3, with TRBD2 identical over 10 bases. The CDR3 extends over 15 amino acids. V trimming: 4 bases; J trimming: 5 bases; junction bases outside the gene matches: 5. Germline V CDR1 and CDR2: KGHDR, SFDVKD. CDR3 protein: CATSDSSGSGDTQYF. CDR3 DNA: TGTGCCACCAGTGACTCTAGCGGGAGTGGAGATACGCAGTATTTT.

A few counts support this clonotype. This rearrangement joins TRBV25-1 to TRBJ1-2, with D unresolved. The CDR3 is made up of 14 amino acids. The V end lost 3 bases, the J end lost 7 bases, and 15 bases lay between the germline ends. The germline V gene encodes CDR1 MGHDK and CDR2 SYGVNS. This chain's CDR3 is CASSDEGVLSGYTF. The CDR3 coding sequence is TGTGCCAGCAGTGACGAGGGCGTTCTTAGTGGCTACACCTTC.

The V and J genes are TRBV7-9 and TRBJ2-7, with 7 bases that match TRBD1. The CDR3 contains 15 residues. Germline V gene sequence: CDR1 SEHNR, CDR2 FQNEAQ (reference sequence). Trimming cost V 6 bases and J 3 bases; bases outside gene matches: 11. The DNA of the CDR3 is TGTGCCAGCAGTCCCACAGGGGTCCGCCTCTACGAGCAGTACTTC. It encodes CASSPTGVRLYEQYF.

The chain has TRBV4-3 and TRBJ2-1; D possibly matches TRBD1 or TRBD2 (5 bases each). The CDR3 has 16 residues. Trimming removed 0 bases from V and 7 bases from J, with 16 bases in between. The germline CDR1 and CDR2 sequences are LGHNA and YSLEER. In nucleotides, the CDR3 is TGCGCCAGCAGCCAAGAAATTTCGGGGCTTCTGAATGAGCAGTTCTTC. This gives the protein CASSQEISGLLNEQFF.

There are a few counts of this clonotype. CDR3 residues: CASSVRDTNYEQYF. In nucleotides, the CDR3 is TGTGCCAGCAGCGTCAGGGACACTAACTACGAGCAGTACTTC. The chain couples TRBV9 to TRBJ2-7, with D maybe TRBD1 (6 bases). Per the germline V gene, CDR1 is SGDLS and CDR2 is YYNGEE. This CDR3 region has 14 residues. With 2 bases removed from V and 3 bases from J, the gap between germline ends came to 12 bases.

There are a few counts of this clonotype. CDR3 loop: CASSYPGGTDTQYF. CDR3 bases: TGTGCCAGCAGTTACCCCGGGGGCACAGATACGCAGTATTTT. The genes are TRBV6-5 and TRBJ2-3; the D gene is possibly TRBD2 (5 bases). V was trimmed by 2 bases and J by 1 base, leaving 7 bases between them. Germline assignment: CDR1 MNHEY and CDR2 SVGAGI. CDR3 length equals 14 residues.